This T cell receptor beta chain was sequenced for a study of blood T cell repertoires in COVID-19. The wider study: There were acute and convalescent COVID-19 samples, and they came from the United States, Italy and Spain. From T cells, B-cell-depleted T cells, or PBMCs came the material, which was cDNA or gDNA.

Sequencing was performed with immunoSEQ multiplex PCR; in TCRdb, only in-frame clones are kept and a portion is missing. Found here are a few hundred thousand clones, more than 75% of them singletons; the top ten hold under 8%. No more than 2 weeks before study entry, exposed participants had met a case of COVID-19. The junction had 7 bases not matched to a gene; V was cut back by 0 bases and J by 4 bases. The V gene's germline CDR1 is LNHNV and CDR2 YYDKDF (reference sequence). There are 17 residues in the CDR3. The clonotype comes from a woman between 50 and 59 years old who had been exposed to COVID-19. The genes are TRBV15 and TRBJ1-2; TRBD1 matches 11 bases. The material sequenced was PBMCs or T cells enriched from blood (not recorded which). The CDR3 region is CATSRDYGTGGSYGYTF. CDR3 bases: TGTGCCACCAGCAGAGATTACGGGACAGGGGGAAGCTATGGCTACACCTTC.